These 31 T cell receptor beta chains were sequenced from one sample in a study of T cells in Graves' hyperthyroidism and ophthalmopathy. What was amplified from RNA transcripts were TCR beta CDR3 regions. When the TCR CDR3 underwent first-round RT-PCR, the HTBI primer set was used. MiXCR, run by TCRdb on the multiplex PCR reads, gives a single entry per CDR3 protein. This sample yields about 540,000 distinct CDR3 sequences, of which about 45% are seen a single time; about 7.9% belongs to the top ten. Sequencing was performed on peripheral blood or thyroid tissue (not recorded which). Receptors were obtained from a woman between 18 and 30 years old with Graves' hyperthyroidism.

This clonotype was seen more than once but under ten times. The V call is TRBV10-3, the J call TRBJ2-2; no firm D call. Trimming pared 0 bases from V and 2 bases from J, leaving 7 bases between. The germline V gene encodes CDR1 ENHRY and CDR2 SYGVKD. This CDR3 contains 15 residues. This CDR3 reads CAISESSRNTGELFF. In nucleotides, the CDR3 is TGTGCCATCAGTGAGTCGTCTAGAAACACCGGGGAGCTGTTTTTT.

The table lists this clonotype with a few counts. The rearrangement uses TRBV29-1 and TRBJ2-7; TRBD1 agrees at 9 bases. Germline CDR1 SQVTM, CDR2 ANQGSEA. J was trimmed by 3 bases and V by 5 bases; bases with no gene match: 5. This CDR3 is built from 13 residues. CDR3 nucleotides: TGCAGCGTTAGGACAGGGGTCGGCTACGAGCAGTACTTC. Residues: CSVRTGVGYEQYF.

This clonotype was recorded once. This may be a read error: a much more frequent sequence differs by one nucleotide. This chain connects TRBV24-1 to TRBJ2-7; TRBD1 matches 9 bases. V dropped 7 bases and J dropped 2; count of bases not matched to a gene: 8. This CDR3 has 15 amino acids. Germline V gives CDR1 KGHDR, CDR2 SFDVKD. The CDR3 loop reads CATSAPGQGTYEQYF. CDR3 coding DNA: TGTGCCACCAGCGCACCGGGACAGGGAACCTACGAGCAGTACTTC.

V gene TRBV20-1 combines with J gene TRBJ2-5; maybe TRBD1 (6 bases). This CDR3 contains 13 residues. Per germline, CDR1 DFQATT and CDR2 SNEGSKA (reference sequence). Trimming removed 6 bases at V and 2 bases at J, with 13 bases between. The CDR3 nucleotides read TGCAGTGCAGGGCAGGGGCAGCAAGAGACCCAGTACTTC. Translating it yields CSAGQGQQETQYF.

The table lists this clonotype with a few counts. J is TRBJ2-5 and V is TRBV7-8, with 7 nucleotides matching TRBD1. With V trimmed by 6 bases and J by 6 bases, 16 bases remained unmatched. The CDR3 consists of 16 residues. The germline gives CDR1 SGHVS, CDR2 FQNEAQ. The CDR3 bases are TGTGCCAGCAGTCCCCTGGGACAGACTGGGATGCAGACCCAGTACTTC. Residues: CASSPLGQTGMQTQYF.

This clonotype was seen at least ten times. This chain connects TRBV13 to TRBJ2-5, with TRBD1 as a possible D gene (5 bases). The CDR3 has 13 residues. Germline CDR1 PRHDT, CDR2 FYEKMQ (reference sequence). V was trimmed by 3 bases and J by 1 base, leaving 6 bases between them. Here the CDR3 DNA reads TGTGCCAGCAGCTTCAGGGTCCAAGAGACCCAGTACTTC. This gives the protein CASSFRVQETQYF.

This chain links TRBV10-3 with TRBJ1-6, with D possibly being TRBD1 (5 bases). The length of the CDR3 is 13 residues. Trimming removed 4 bases at V and 8 bases at J, with 9 bases between. Germline loops: CDR1 ENHRY, CDR2 SYGVKD. Here the CDR3 reads CAISVTGDSPLHF. CDR3 in DNA: TGTGCCATCAGTGTAACAGGCGATTCACCCCTCCACTTT.

This clonotype has a count of ten or more. J is TRBJ1-1 and V is TRBV7-9; possibly TRBD1 for D (5 bases). Per the germline V gene, CDR1 is SEHNR and CDR2 is FQNEAQ (reference sequence). The CDR3 covers 14 residues. V lost 3 bases to trimming and J lost 10 bases, with 18 bases between them. As DNA, the CDR3 is TGTGCCAGCAGCTTGGAGGCCGGGACCCCGGGAGCTTTCTTT. As protein: CASSLEAGTPGAFF.

This clonotype turned up a few times. The CDR3 DNA sequence: TGTGCCAGCAGCTTAGAGGGACAGACCTACGAGCAGTACTTC. Translating gives CASSLEGQTYEQYF. This chain connects TRBV11-3 to TRBJ2-7, with 7 bases matching TRBD1. Germline assignment: CDR1 SGHNT and CDR2 YENEEA. The CDR3 spans 14 residues. The ends lost 0 bases at V and 2 bases at J; junction bases unmatched: 1.

This clonotype occurred a few times. This chain links TRBV24-1 with TRBJ1-5, with D possibly matching TRBD1 (6 bases). V lost 7 bases to trimming and J lost 3 bases, with 9 bases between them. Germline values: CDR1 KGHDR, CDR2 SFDVKD. The CDR3 runs 13 residues. The CDR3 DNA reads as TGTGCCACCAGACAGGGAGACAATCAGCCCCAGCATTTT. This translates into CATRQGDNQPQHF.

The rearrangement joins TRBV20-1 to TRBJ1-4, with D uncertain. This CDR3 has 11 amino acids. Germline-derived CDR1 and CDR2 are DFQATT and SNEGSKA (reference sequence). Trimming took 5 bases from V and 7 from J, leaving 8 bases between them. CDR3 DNA sequence: TGCAGTGCTCCCGTTCTTGAAAAACTGTTTTTT. As protein: CSAPVLEKLFF.

The V gene is TRBV7-8, the J gene TRBJ1-2, with TRBD1 matching over 7 bases. The CDR3 extends over 14 amino acids. The V and J ends lost 5 bases and 7 bases, in that order; junction bases with no gene match: 10. Looked up from germline, CDR1 is SGHVS and CDR2 is FQNEAQ. CDR3 DNA sequence: TGTGCCAGCAGCCCCGGGACAGCGAACATTGGCTACACCTTC. Its translation: CASSPGTANIGYTF.

This clonotype was seen more than once but under ten times. The chain joins TRBV14 to TRBJ1-4; 7 bases fit TRBD1. Germline V lookup: CDR1 SGHDN, CDR2 FVKESK. J was trimmed by 6 bases and V by 1 base; bases with no gene match: 2. This CDR3 is 14 amino acids long. The chain's CDR3 is CASSQAGGDEKLFF. In nucleotides, the CDR3 is TGTGCCAGCAGCCAAGCAGGGGGGGATGAAAAACTGTTTTTT.

The chain recombines TRBV24-1 with TRBJ1-2, with unresolved D. The germline V gene has CDR1 KGHDR and CDR2 SFDVKD. The CDR3 is 16 residues long. Trimming shortened V by 5 bases and J by 5 bases, and 20 bases separated the two germline ends. In DNA form, the CDR3 reads TGTGCCACCAGTGGGACTAGCGGGGTCTTCGGTTATGGCTACACCTTC. Translation gives CATSGTSGVFGYGYTF.

This chain uses TRBV6-4 with TRBJ1-1; D unclear. Deletions cut 4 bases from V and 1 base from J, with 13 bases between. CDR3 length: 15 amino acids. Looked up from germline, CDR1 is MRHNA and CDR2 is SNTAGT. CDR3 sequence: CASSAEEPGNTEAFF. Written as DNA, the CDR3 is TGTGCCAGCAGTGCCGAGGAACCAGGGAACACTGAAGCTTTCTTT.

Comments on this clonotype: A read error may produce the germline difference seen at one junction end. The chain joins TRBV10-3 to TRBJ1-1, with a weak D call TRBD1 (5 bases). The CDR3 covers 15 residues. CDR1 is ENHRY and CDR2 is SYGVKD in the germline V gene. The CDR3 loop reads CASSYGGAMNTEAFF. The CDR3 DNA reads TGTGCCAGCAGTTACGGGGGAGCAATGAACACTGAAGCTTTCTTT.

This clonotype was detected many times. This chain joins TRBV2 and TRBJ1-6; maybe TRBD1 (5 bases). The CDR3 runs to 14 residues. CDR1 is SNHLY and CDR2 is FYNNEI in the germline V gene. V was trimmed by 8 bases and J by 7 bases, leaving 15 bases between them. The CDR3: CASGTGPRNSPLHF. CDR3 DNA: TGTGCCAGCGGCACGGGACCACGGAATTCACCCCTCCACTTT.

This chain connects TRBV5-1 to TRBJ1-6; 10 bases are shared with TRBD1. The CDR3 loop spans 16 amino acids. Germline trimming cut 3 bases from V and 6 bases from J; bases unmatched to any gene: 6. In germline, CDR1 is SGHRS, CDR2 YFSETQ. This CDR3 reads CASSSDRGTSNSPLHF. As DNA, the CDR3 is TGCGCCAGCAGCTCGGACAGGGGGACGAGTAATTCACCCCTCCACTTT.

DNA for the CDR3: TGTGCCAGCAGTGAAGGGTCGCGGCGCAATCAGCCCCAGCATTTT. Residues: CASSEGSRRNQPQHF. The rearrangement joins TRBV6-6 to TRBJ1-5, with D unclear. V lost 5 bases to trimming and J lost 2 bases, with 13 bases between them. Germline V gives CDR1 MNHNY, CDR2 SVGAGI (reference sequence). This CDR3 region has 15 residues.

The chain combines TRBV7-3 with TRBJ2-5, with D possibly TRBD1 on 5 matching bases. The CDR3 contains 14 residues. Looked up from germline, CDR1 is SGHTA and CDR2 is FQGTGA. CDR3: CARDLMQGSETQYF. In DNA form, the CDR3 reads TGTGCTAGAGATCTGATGCAGGGATCAGAGACCCAGTACTTC. The whole variable domain, filled in from reference TRBV7-3 and TRBJ2-5, reads GAGVSQTPSNKVTEKGKYVELRCDPISGHTALYWYRQSLGQGPEFLIYFQGTGAADDSGLPNDRFFAVRPEGSVSTLKIQRTERGDSAVYLCARDLMQGSETQYFGPGTRLLVL.

The chain joins TRBV20-1 to TRBJ2-6; weak D call: TRBD2 (6 bases). Germline assignment: CDR1 DFQATT and CDR2 SNEGSKA (reference sequence). The germline V and J ends were trimmed by 4 bases and 4 bases, with 14 bases remaining between them. The CDR3 spans 15 residues. CDR3 in DNA: TGCAGTGCTACCCCGTTTGGAGGGGGGGCCAACGTCCTGACTTTC. This codes for CSATPFGGGANVLTF.

This chain connects TRBV19 to TRBJ1-1, with D unclear. CDR3 length: 15 amino acids. The germline V and J ends were trimmed by 4 bases and 1 base, with 13 bases remaining between them. Germline V gene data show CDR1 as LNHDA and CDR2 as SQIVND (reference sequence). The CDR3 DNA follows: TGTGCCAGTAGTACCCCCTTACTAGCGAACACTGAAGCTTTCTTT. This encodes CASSTPLLANTEAFF.

The chain joins TRBV12-3 or TRBV12-4 to TRBJ1-4; a possible D gene is TRBD1 (6 bases). This CDR3 contains 13 residues. Between the trimmed V and J ends, which lost 1 base and 6 bases, there was a span of 6 bases. For the CDR3, the DNA is TGTGCCAGCAGTTTAGACAGGGATGAAAAACTGTTTTTT. It specifies CASSLDRDEKLFF.

The chain links TRBV19 to TRBJ2-5; 9 positions agree with TRBD1. Losses at the gene ends were 5 bases for V and 2 bases for J; bases not matched to a gene: 6. The CDR3 runs to 15 residues. From germline, CDR1 is LNHDA and CDR2 SQIVND (reference sequence). In DNA form, the CDR3 reads TGTGCCAGTAGTGCCGCCGGGACAGGGCAAGAGACCCAGTACTTC. This sequence encodes CASSAAGTGQETQYF.

This clonotype was seen only a few times. The chain joins TRBV7-2 to TRBJ2-2; D is possibly TRBD1 (5 bases). The CDR3 loop spans 16 amino acids. CDR1 and CDR2 from the germline V gene are SGHTA and FQGNSA. V lost 3 bases and J 0 bases, leaving 11 bases between the germline ends. The CDR3, as DNA: TGTGCCAGCAGCTTGGTAGCCAGGGCGAACACCGGGGAGCTGTTTTTT. Residues: CASSLVARANTGELFF.

This clonotype appeared a single time. This chain connects TRBV7-2 to TRBJ1-4; D is perhaps TRBD1 (5 bases). Trimming removed 6 bases from V and 8 bases from J, with 16 bases in between. This CDR3 spans 14 amino acids. Germline-derived CDR1 and CDR2 are SGHTA and FQGNSA. The CDR3 loop is CASSGGGGVEKLFF. The CDR3 nucleotides read TGTGCCAGCAGTGGTGGGGGAGGGGTCGAAAAACTGTTTTTT.

This clonotype was detected ten times or more. The rearrangement joins TRBV29-1 to TRBJ1-1; D is undetermined. V was cut by 7 bases and J by 0 bases, with 12 bases left in between. The CDR3 contains 13 residues. CDR1 SQVTM and CDR2 ANQGSEA come from the germline V gene. The chain's CDR3 is CSANSGMNTEAFF. In DNA form, the CDR3 reads TGCAGCGCGAACAGTGGGATGAACACTGAAGCTTTCTTT.

This clonotype has a count of ten or more. The chain employs TRBV7-6 and TRBJ1-1; tentative D call: TRBD1 (6 bases). The CDR3 sequence is 15 residues long. The V gene lost 3 bases and the J gene lost 4 bases, with 15 bases spanning the gap. Per the germline V gene, CDR1 is SGHVS and CDR2 is FNYEAQ. DNA of the CDR3: TGTGCCAGCAGCTTGTTCTTGGGGGCGCTCACTGAAGCTTTCTTT. The encoded protein is CASSLFLGALTEAFF.

This clonotype was picked up many times. The chain carries TRBV10-3 and TRBJ1-3; TRBD1 matches 8 bases. Germline V gives CDR1 ENHRY, CDR2 SYGVKD. This CDR3 spans 16 amino acids. The trim removed 6 bases at V and 3 bases at J, leaving 10 bases unmatched. The CDR3 region is CAIREWTGTIGNTIYF. The CDR3 coding sequence is TGTGCCATCAGGGAATGGACAGGGACTATTGGAAACACCATATATTTT.

V usage is TRBV25-1 and J usage is TRBJ2-7, with 10 bases matching TRBD2. The CDR3 has 12 amino acids. Germline V gene sequence: CDR1 MGHDK, CDR2 SYGVNS. After removal of 7 bases from V and 5 bases from J, the junction contained 2 bases not matched to a gene. CDR3 DNA: TGTGCCAGCATTGGGACTAGCGACGAGCAGTACTTC. This gives the protein CASIGTSDEQYF.

The genes are TRBV7-2 and TRBJ1-3; the match to TRBD1 covers 7 bases. The V gene's germline CDR1 is SGHTA and CDR2 FQGNSA. With V trimmed by 1 base and J by 8 bases, 11 bases remained unmatched. The CDR3 extends over 16 amino acids. CDR3 loop: CASSLVGGSYGYTIYF. The CDR3, as DNA: TGTGCCAGCAGCTTAGTAGGGGGCAGCTATGGCTACACCATATATTTT.